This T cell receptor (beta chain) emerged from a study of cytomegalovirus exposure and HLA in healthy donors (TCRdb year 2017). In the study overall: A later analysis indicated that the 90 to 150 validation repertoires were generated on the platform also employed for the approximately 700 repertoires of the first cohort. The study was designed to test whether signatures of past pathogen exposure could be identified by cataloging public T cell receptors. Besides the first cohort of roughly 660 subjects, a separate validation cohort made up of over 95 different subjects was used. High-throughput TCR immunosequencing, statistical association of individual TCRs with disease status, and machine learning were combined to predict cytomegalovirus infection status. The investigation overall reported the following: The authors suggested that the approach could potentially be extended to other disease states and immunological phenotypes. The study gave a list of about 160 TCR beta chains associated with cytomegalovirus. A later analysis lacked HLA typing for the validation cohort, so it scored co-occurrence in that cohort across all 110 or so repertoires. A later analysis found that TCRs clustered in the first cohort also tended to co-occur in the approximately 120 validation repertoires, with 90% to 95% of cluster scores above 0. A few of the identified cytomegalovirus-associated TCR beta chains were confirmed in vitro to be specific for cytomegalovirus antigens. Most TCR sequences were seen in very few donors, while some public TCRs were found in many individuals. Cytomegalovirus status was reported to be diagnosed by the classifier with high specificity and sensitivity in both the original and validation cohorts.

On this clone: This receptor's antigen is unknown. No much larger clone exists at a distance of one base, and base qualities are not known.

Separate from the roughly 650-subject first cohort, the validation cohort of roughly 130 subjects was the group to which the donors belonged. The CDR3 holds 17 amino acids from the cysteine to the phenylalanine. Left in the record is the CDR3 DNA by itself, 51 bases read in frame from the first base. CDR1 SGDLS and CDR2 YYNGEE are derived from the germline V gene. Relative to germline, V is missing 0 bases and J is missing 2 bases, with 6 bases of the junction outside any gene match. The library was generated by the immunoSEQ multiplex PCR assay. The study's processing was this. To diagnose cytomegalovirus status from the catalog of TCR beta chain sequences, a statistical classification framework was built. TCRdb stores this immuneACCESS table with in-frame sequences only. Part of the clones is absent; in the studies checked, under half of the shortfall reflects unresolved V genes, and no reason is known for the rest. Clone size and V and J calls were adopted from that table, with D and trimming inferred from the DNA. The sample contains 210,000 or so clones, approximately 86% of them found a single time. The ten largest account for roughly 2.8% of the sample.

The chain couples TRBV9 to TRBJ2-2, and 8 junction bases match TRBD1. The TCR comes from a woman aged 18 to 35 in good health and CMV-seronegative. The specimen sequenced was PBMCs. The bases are TGTGCCAGCAGCGTAGGGGCTCAGGGGGCCAACACCGGGGAGCTGTTTTTT. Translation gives CASSVGAQGANTGELFF.